A single sample gave rise to the 27 T cell receptor beta chains below, sequenced in a study of T cell responses to AZD1222 COVID-19 vaccine. Repertoires were generated with immunoSEQ multiplex PCR, while TCRdb's copy carries only in-frame clones and drops some. Among about 180,000 clones listed, around nine tenths were seen once. The source was peripheral blood, collected on day 0 of AZD1222 vaccination. The source of these receptors is an adult in good health.

The chain couples TRBV19 to TRBJ1-1; tentatively, D is TRBD1 (5 bases). Germline V gene sequence: CDR1 LNHDA, CDR2 SQIVND (reference sequence). The CDR3 is 16 residues long. Trimming pared 3 bases from V and 1 base from J, leaving 15 bases between. DNA for the CDR3: TGTGCCAGTAGTATCTTAAGGGGCGCGAAGAACACTGAAGCTTTCTTT. Translating it yields CASSILRGAKNTEAFF.

The rearrangement links TRBV28 to TRBJ1-6; 9 bases align to TRBD1. CDR1 is MDHEN, CDR2 SYDVKM, per germline. V trimming: 6 bases; J trimming: 10 bases; junction bases outside the gene matches: 10. CDR3 length equals 15 residues. CDR3 nucleotide sequence: TGTGCCAGCAGCAACGGGGACAGGGTAGGATCACCCCTCCACTTT. Translated: CASSNGDRVGSPLHF. Full variable domain (rest looked up from reference TRBV28 and TRBJ1-6): DVKVTQSSRYLVKRTGEKVFLECVQDMDHENMFWYRQDPGLGLRLIYFSYDVKMKEKGDIPEGYSVSREKKERFSLILESASTNQTSMYLCASSNGDRVGSPLHFGNGTRLTVT.

The CDR3 coding sequence is TGCGCCAGCAGCTTGGGCCCCCACAGGGGCGACAGCTACGAGCAGTACTTC. Translated: CASSLGPHRGDSYEQYF. The J gene is TRBJ2-7, the V gene TRBV5-1, with TRBD1 matching over 7 bases. V dropped 0 bases and J dropped 3; count of bases not matched to a gene: 12. Looked up from germline, CDR1 is SGHRS and CDR2 is YFSETQ. The CDR3 contains 17 residues. The full variable domain, completed using reference TRBV5-1 and TRBJ2-7, is KAGVTQTPRYLIKTRGQQVTLSCSPISGHRSVSWYQQTPGQGLQFLFEYFSETQRNKGNFPGRFSGRQFSNSRSEMNVSTLELGDSALYLCASSLGPHRGDSYEQYFGPGTRLTVT.

This chain uses TRBV4-2 with TRBJ1-5; no clear D gene. The CDR3 length is 15 residues. V lost 5 bases and J lost 4, with 15 bases in between. CDR1 is LGHNA, CDR2 YNFKEQ, per germline. The CDR3 nucleotides are TGTGCCAGCAGCTCTAGTATAGGCTCGAATCAGCCCCAGCATTTT. This codes for CASSSSIGSNQPQHF.

This clone turned up a few times. V usage is TRBV12-5 and J usage is TRBJ2-7; D not certain. Germline V lookup: CDR1 LGHNT, CDR2 FRNRAP. This CDR3 contains 14 residues. V was pared by 1 base and J by 2 bases, with 9 bases between. The CDR3 is CASGLAPGAYEQYF. The CDR3, as DNA: TGTGCTAGTGGTTTGGCCCCTGGCGCCTACGAGCAGTACTTC.

This rearrangement joins TRBV18 to TRBJ1-2; the D gene is possibly TRBD1 (5 bases). CDR1 and CDR2 (germline): KGHSH, LQKENI. V dropped 6 bases and J dropped 6 bases, with 20 bases sitting between them. The CDR3 sequence is 15 residues long. Written as DNA, the CDR3 is TGTGCCAGCTCTCAAAACACCCAGACGGGGGATGGCTACACCTTC. It specifies CASSQNTQTGDGYTF.

V gene TRBV2 combines with J gene TRBJ2-3, with a tentative D call TRBD1 (6 bases). CDR3 length equals 14 residues. Germline V gene data show CDR1 as SNHLY and CDR2 as FYNNEI. V lost 3 bases and J lost 6, with 13 bases in between. The CDR3 reads CASSEIRTADTQYF. The CDR3 coding sequence is TGTGCCAGCAGTGAGATTCGGACAGCGGATACGCAGTATTTT.

The chain links TRBV7-2 to TRBJ2-3, with no clear D. V was clipped by 2 bases and J by 2 bases, with 11 bases between them. This CDR3 has 15 residues. In germline, CDR1 is SGHTA, CDR2 FQGNSA. The CDR3 here is CASSLKRYTTDTQYF. Here the CDR3 DNA reads TGTGCCAGCAGCTTAAAGCGATATACCACAGATACGCAGTATTTT.

This sequence joins TRBV15 and TRBJ1-5; TRBD1 is a possible D gene (6 bases). This CDR3 comprises 15 residues. Germline V lookup: CDR1 LNHNV, CDR2 YYDKDF (reference sequence). Deletions cut 5 bases from V and 0 bases from J, with 11 bases between. CDR3 in DNA: TGTGCCACCAGCCCCGGGACACTTAGCAATCAGCCCCAGCATTTT. Protein product: CATSPGTLSNQPQHF.

The V gene is TRBV6-5, the J gene TRBJ1-4, with D hard to call. CDR3 length: 15 amino acids. V was shortened by 0 bases and J by 1 base, with 6 bases between the two germline ends. The germline V gene encodes CDR1 MNHEY and CDR2 SVGAGI. This chain's CDR3 is CASSYSRGTNEKLFF. CDR3 sequence (DNA): TGTGCCAGCAGTTACTCGCGGGGAACTAATGAAAAACTGTTTTTT.

The chain couples TRBV2 to TRBJ1-4, with TRBD1 as a possible D gene (6 bases). The CDR3 has 13 residues. Trimming removed 6 bases from V and 8 bases from J, with 13 bases in between. Germline CDR1 reads SNHLY; CDR2 reads FYNNEI. Here the CDR3 DNA reads TGTGCCAGCAGACGGGGGGGCATGGAAAAACTGTTTTTT. Protein: CASRRGGMEKLFF.

This clone was recorded only once. V usage is TRBV5-8 and J usage is TRBJ1-5, with D possibly TRBD1 on 5 matching bases. The CDR3 is 15 amino acids. The germline gives CDR1 SGHTS, CDR2 YDEGEE. V dropped 1 base and J dropped 2 bases, with 10 bases sitting between them. For the CDR3, the DNA is TGTGCCAGCAGCTTGACAGGCTTTGGCAATCAGCCCCAGCATTTT. Translated: CASSLTGFGNQPQHF. The full variable domain, rest sourced from reference TRBV5-8 and TRBJ1-5, is EAGVTQSPTHLIKTRGQQATLRCSPISGHTSVYWYQQALGLGLQFLLWYDEGEERNRGNFPPRFSGRQFPNYSSELNVNALELEDSALYLCASSLTGFGNQPQHFGDGTRLSIL.

The chain is built from TRBV12-2 and TRBJ1-5; the table's D gene call, TRBD1, was not cross checked with the DNA. TRBV12-2 is a recognized pseudogene. This CDR3 region has 15 residues. CDR3 residues: CASRLGGYRDQPQHF. The CDR3 DNA is TGTGCAAGTCGCTTAGGGGGTTACAGGGACCAGCCCCAGCATTTT.

The chain joins TRBV5-4 to TRBJ1-4; D is ambiguous. CDR3 length: 18 amino acids. V lost 4 bases, J lost 0 bases, and 19 bases lay in between. Per germline, CDR1 SGHNT and CDR2 YYREEE (reference sequence). The CDR3 loop reads CASSRSGELRTTNEKLFF. CDR3 nucleotides: TGTGCCAGCAGCCGGAGCGGGGAATTAAGAACAACTAATGAAAAACTGTTTTTT.

CDR3 residues: CASTWRETQYF. The CDR3 DNA reads TGTGCCAGCACCTGGAGGGAGACCCAGTACTTC. J is TRBJ2-5 and V is TRBV6-5; tentatively, D is TRBD2 (5 bases). Germline CDR1 reads MNHEY; CDR2 reads SVGAGI. CDR3 length equals 11 residues. V shed 7 bases and J shed 5 bases, with 8 bases lying between them.

The chain links TRBV25-1 to TRBJ1-2, with D hard to call. CDR1 and CDR2 from the germline V gene are MGHDK and SYGVNS. CDR3 size: 13 residues. V was clipped by 1 base and J by 3 bases, with 6 bases between them. CDR3 bases: TGTGCCAGCAGTGAATCTAGGTACTATGGCTACACCTTC. It specifies CASSESRYYGYTF.

The chain joins TRBV19 to TRBJ1-2; D is unclear. CDR1 is LNHDA and CDR2 is SQIVND in the germline V gene (reference sequence). This CDR3 region has 14 residues. V was clipped by 5 bases and J by 0 bases, with 10 bases between them. CDR3 sequence (DNA): TGTGCCAGTAGTGCCGGGCAAGCTAACTATGGCTACACCTTC. It codes for CASSAGQANYGYTF. The complete variable domain, with remaining parts taken from reference TRBV19 and TRBJ1-2, reads DGGITQSPKYLFRKEGQNVTLSCEQNLNHDAMYWYRQDPGQGLRLIYYSQIVNDFQKGDIAEGYSVSREKKESFPLTVTSAQKNPTAFYLCASSAGQANYGYTFGSGTRLTVV.

The chain is built from TRBV19 and TRBJ1-2; 8 bases fit TRBD1. The CDR3 loop spans 14 amino acids. V gave up 5 bases and J gave up 4 bases; unmatched junction bases: 6. Germline V gene data show CDR1 as LNHDA and CDR2 as SQIVND (reference sequence). CDR3 in DNA: TGTGCCAGTAGTTCACCGGACAGGGTCTATGGCTACACCTTC. Translated: CASSSPDRVYGYTF.

The chain carries TRBV2 and TRBJ2-7, with 8 bases matching TRBD1. The trim removed 7 bases at V and 5 bases at J, leaving 7 bases unmatched. Germline V gene sequence: CDR1 SNHLY, CDR2 FYNNEI. The CDR3 runs 13 residues. The DNA of the CDR3 is TGTGCCAGCACAGGGGGCGCTTTCCACGAGCAGTACTTC. Protein sequence: CASTGGAFHEQYF.

This clone has just a few counts. The chain couples TRBV4-1 to TRBJ2-7; 9 bases are a match to TRBD1. Trimming removed 4 bases from V and 3 bases from J; junction bases left unmatched: 4. The CDR3 extends over 14 amino acids. Germline V gene lookup returns CDR1 MGHRA and CDR2 YSYEKL. The CDR3 protein is CASSRTGDLYEQYF. The CDR3 coding sequence is TGCGCCAGCAGCCGGACAGGGGACCTCTACGAGCAGTACTTC.

This rearrangement joins TRBV30 to TRBJ2-7, with D possibly matching TRBD1 (6 bases). The CDR3 consists of 16 residues. CDR1 and CDR2 (germline): GTSNPN, SVGIG (reference sequence). V was trimmed by 2 bases and J by 3 bases, leaving 20 bases between them. The CDR3 loop reads CAWSPIRRQEGYEQYF. The CDR3 nucleotides read TGTGCCTGGAGTCCAATCCGGCGACAGGAAGGCTACGAGCAGTACTTC.

This chain uses TRBV27 with TRBJ2-7; TRBD2 is a possible D gene (5 bases). Germline loops: CDR1 MNHEY, CDR2 SMNVEV (reference sequence). The length of the CDR3 is 17 residues. Trimming left V 4 bases short and J 2 bases short, with 21 bases between. The CDR3 region has the DNA TGTGCCAGCAGTTCGTCCGACGGACGGTTGAGGGCCTACGAGCAGTACTTC. Translating it yields CASSSSDGRLRAYEQYF.

The chain recombines TRBV27 with TRBJ1-6; 8 positions match TRBD1. Losses at the gene ends were 2 bases for V and 6 bases for J; bases not matched to a gene: 0. This CDR3 spans 14 amino acids. Germline CDR1 MNHEY, CDR2 SMNVEV (reference sequence). In nucleotides, the CDR3 is TGTGCCAGCAGTTTAGGACAGGGTAATTCACCCCTCCACTTT. This encodes CASSLGQGNSPLHF.

V usage is TRBV3-1 (or the pseudogene TRBV3-2) and J usage is TRBJ2-7, with D tentatively TRBD1 (6 bases). CDR3 size: 15 residues. Germline V CDR1 and CDR2: LGHDT, YNNKEL (reference sequence). The V and J ends lost 4 bases and 5 bases respectively, with 18 bases between them. In nucleotides, the CDR3 is TGTGCCAGCAGCCGTTGGCAGGGGAGTTCAAACGAGCAGTACTTC. Its translation is CASSRWQGSSNEQYF.

This clone was seen just once. The CDR3: CASSLDSPTYNEQFF. For the CDR3, the DNA is TGTGCCAGTAGCCTCGACTCCCCGACCTACAATGAGCAGTTCTTC. The genes are TRBV19 and TRBJ2-1; D remains ambiguous. CDR1 and CDR2 (germline): LNHDA, SQIVND (reference sequence). CDR3 size: 15 residues. The germline V and J ends were trimmed by 6 bases and 2 bases, with 14 bases remaining between them.

The CDR3 DNA sequence: TGTGCCACCAGTGATTGGCCTAGGAGCTATGGCTACACCTTC. This translates into CATSDWPRSYGYTF. V usage is TRBV24-1 and J usage is TRBJ1-2; the D is unclear. The ends were cut back, 2 bases at V and 4 bases at J, with 10 bases in the middle. The CDR3 consists of 14 residues. Looked up from germline, CDR1 is KGHDR and CDR2 is SFDVKD.

The V gene is TRBV6-2 or TRBV6-3, the J gene TRBJ1-1, with 9 bases identical to TRBD1. The trim removed 5 bases at V and 12 bases at J, leaving 10 bases unmatched. This CDR3 contains 13 residues. Germline V gives CDR1 MNHEY, CDR2 SVGEGT. In nucleotides, the CDR3 is TGTGCCAGCAGTCTAGGGACAGGGCGCCGCCCTTTCTTT. This encodes CASSLGTGRRPFF.